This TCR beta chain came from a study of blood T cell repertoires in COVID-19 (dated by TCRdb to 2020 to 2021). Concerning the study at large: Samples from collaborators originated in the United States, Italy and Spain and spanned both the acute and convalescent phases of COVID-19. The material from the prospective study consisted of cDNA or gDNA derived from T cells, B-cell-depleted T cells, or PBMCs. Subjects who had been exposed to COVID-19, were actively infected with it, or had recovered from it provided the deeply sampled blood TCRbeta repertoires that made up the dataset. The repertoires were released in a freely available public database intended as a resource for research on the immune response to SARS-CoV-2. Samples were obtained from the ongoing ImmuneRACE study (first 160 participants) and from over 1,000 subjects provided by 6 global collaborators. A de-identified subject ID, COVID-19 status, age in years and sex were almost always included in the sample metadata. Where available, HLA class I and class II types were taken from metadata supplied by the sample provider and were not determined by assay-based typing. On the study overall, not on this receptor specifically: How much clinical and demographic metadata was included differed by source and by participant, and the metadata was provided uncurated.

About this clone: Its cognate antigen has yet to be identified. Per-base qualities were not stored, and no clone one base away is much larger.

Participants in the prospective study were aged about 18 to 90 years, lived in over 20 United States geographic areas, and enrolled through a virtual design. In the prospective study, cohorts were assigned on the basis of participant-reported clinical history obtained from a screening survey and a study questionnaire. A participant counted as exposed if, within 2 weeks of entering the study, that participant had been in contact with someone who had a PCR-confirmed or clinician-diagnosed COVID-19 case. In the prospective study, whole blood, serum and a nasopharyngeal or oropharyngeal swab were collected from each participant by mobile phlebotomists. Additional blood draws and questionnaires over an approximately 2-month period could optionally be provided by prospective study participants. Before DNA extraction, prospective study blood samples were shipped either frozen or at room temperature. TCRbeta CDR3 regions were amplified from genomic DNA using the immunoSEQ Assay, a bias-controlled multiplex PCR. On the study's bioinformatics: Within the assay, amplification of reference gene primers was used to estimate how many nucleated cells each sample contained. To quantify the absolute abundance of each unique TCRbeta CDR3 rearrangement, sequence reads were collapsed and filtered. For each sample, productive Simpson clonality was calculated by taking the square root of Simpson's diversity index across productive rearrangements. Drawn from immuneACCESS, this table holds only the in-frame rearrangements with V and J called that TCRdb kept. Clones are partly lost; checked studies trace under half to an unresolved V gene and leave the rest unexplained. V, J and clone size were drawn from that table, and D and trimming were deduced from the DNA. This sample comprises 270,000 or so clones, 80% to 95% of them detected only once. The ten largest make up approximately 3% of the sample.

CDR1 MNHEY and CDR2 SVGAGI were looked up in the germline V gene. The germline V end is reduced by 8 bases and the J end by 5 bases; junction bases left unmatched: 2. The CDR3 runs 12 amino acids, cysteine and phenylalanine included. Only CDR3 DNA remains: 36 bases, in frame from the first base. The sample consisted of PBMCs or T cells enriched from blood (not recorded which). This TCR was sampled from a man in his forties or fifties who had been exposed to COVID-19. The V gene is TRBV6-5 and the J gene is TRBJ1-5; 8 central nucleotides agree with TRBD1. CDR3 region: CASRTGYQPQHF. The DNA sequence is TGTGCCAGCCGGACAGGGTATCAGCCCCAGCATTTT.